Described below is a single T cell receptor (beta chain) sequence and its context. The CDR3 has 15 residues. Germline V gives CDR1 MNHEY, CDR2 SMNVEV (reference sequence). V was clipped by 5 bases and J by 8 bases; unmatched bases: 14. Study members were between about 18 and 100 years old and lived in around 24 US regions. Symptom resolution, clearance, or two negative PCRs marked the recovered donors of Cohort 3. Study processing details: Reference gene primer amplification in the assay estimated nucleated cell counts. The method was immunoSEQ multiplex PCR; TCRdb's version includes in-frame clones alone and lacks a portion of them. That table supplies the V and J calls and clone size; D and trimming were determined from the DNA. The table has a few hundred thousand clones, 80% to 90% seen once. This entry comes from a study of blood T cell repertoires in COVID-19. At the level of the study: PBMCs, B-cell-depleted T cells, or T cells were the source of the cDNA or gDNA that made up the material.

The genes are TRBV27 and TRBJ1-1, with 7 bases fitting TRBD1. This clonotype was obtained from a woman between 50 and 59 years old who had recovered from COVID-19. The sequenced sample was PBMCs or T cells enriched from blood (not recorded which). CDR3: CASSPSTGVVGEAFF. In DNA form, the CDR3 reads TGTGCCAGCAGTCCGAGCACAGGGGTAGTGGGAGAAGCTTTCTTT.